This T cell receptor (beta chain) comes out of a study of blood T cell repertoires in COVID-19. Measured with immunoSEQ multiplex PCR; TCRdb has only the in-frame clones, and not every one. The table includes about 220,000 clones, roughly nine tenths detected once. Study members were between roughly 18 and 100 years old and lived in some 26 US regions. As concerns this clone: Distinct nucleotide sequences in the sample also encode this CDR3.

CDR1 is DFQATT and CDR2 is SNEGSKA in the germline V gene (reference sequence). There are 11 residues in the CDR3. V lost 2 bases and J 5 bases, leaving 6 bases between the germline ends. This clonotype was sampled from a young woman who had recovered from COVID-19. The sample was PBMCs or T cells enriched from blood (not recorded which). The chain has TRBV20-1 and TRBJ1-2, with D tentatively TRBD1 (5 bases). The CDR3 is CSARRGYGYTF. The CDR3 nucleotides are TGCAGTGCTAGACGGGGGTATGGCTACACCTTC.